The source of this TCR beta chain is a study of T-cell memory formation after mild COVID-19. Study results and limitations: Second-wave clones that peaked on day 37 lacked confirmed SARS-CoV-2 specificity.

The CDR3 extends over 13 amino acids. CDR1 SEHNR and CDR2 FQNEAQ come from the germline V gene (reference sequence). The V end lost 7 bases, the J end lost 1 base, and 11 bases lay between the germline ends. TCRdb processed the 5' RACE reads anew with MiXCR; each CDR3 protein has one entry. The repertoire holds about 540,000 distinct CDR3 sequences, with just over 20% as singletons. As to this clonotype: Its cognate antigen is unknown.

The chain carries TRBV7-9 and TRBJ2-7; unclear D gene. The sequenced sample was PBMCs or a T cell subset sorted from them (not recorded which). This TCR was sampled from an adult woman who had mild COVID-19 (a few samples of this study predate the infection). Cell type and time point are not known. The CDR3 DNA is TGTGCCAGCACCCCGGACGGGTCCTACGAGCAGTACTTC. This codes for CASTPDGSYEQYF.